This paragraph reports one TCR beta chain. The CDR3 spans 16 residues. V lost 1 base and J lost 2, with 12 bases in between. Germline lookup yields CDR1 SGHNT and CDR2 YENEEA. The data were produced by immunoSEQ multiplex PCR, yet TCRdb's version contains in-frame clones alone and is incomplete. The sample holds 110,000 to 150,000 clones, about nine tenths seen once. These data belong to a study of cytomegalovirus exposure and HLA in healthy donors. The chain carries TRBV11-3 and TRBJ2-1; weak D call: TRBD2 (6 bases). The sample consisted of PBMCs. The sequence came from a man between 18 and 35 years old in good health and CMV-seronegative. The CDR3 bases are TGTGCCAGCAGCTTAGTATCACTAGCTGCCTACAATGAGCAGTTCTTC. Translation: CASSLVSLAAYNEQFF.